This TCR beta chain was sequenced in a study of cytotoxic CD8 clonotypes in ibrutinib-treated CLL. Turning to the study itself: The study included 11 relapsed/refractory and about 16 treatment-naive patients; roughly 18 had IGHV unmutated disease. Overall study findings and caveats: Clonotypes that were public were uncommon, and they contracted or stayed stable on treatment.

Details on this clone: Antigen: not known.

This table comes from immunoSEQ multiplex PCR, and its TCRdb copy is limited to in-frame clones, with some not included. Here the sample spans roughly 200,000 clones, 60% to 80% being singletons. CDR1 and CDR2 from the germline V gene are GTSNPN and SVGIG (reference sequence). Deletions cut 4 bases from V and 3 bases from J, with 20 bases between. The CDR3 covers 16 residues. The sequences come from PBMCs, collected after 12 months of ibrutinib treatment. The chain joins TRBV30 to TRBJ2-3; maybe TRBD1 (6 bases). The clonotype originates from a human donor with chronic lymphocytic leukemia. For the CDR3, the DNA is TGTGCCTGGAAGATTGGACAGCAGGGGACAACAGATACGCAGTATTTT. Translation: CAWKIGQQGTTDTQYF.